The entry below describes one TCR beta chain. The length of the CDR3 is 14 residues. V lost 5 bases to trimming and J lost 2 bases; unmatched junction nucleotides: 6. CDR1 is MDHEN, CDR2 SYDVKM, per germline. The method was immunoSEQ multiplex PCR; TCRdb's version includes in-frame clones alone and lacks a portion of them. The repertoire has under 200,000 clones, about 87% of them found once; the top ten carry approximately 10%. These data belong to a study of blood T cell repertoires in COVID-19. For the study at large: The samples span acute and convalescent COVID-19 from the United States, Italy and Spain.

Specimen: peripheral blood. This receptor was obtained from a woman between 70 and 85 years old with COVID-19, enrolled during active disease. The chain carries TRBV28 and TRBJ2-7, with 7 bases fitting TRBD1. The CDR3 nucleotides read TGTGCCAGCAGTGCGTACAGGGGAACCTACGAGCAGTACTTC. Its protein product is CASSAYRGTYEQYF.